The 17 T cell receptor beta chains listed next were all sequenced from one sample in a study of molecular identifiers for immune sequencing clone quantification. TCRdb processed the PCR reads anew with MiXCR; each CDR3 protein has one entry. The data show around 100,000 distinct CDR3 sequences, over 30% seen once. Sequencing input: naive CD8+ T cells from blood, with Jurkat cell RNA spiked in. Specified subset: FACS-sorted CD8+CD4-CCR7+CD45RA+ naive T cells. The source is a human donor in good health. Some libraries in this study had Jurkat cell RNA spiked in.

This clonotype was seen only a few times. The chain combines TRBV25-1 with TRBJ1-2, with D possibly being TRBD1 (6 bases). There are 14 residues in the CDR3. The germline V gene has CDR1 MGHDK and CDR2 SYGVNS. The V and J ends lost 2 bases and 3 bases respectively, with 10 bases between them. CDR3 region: CASSELGAHYGYTF. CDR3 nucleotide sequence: TGTGCCAGCAGTGAACTGGGGGCCCACTATGGCTACACCTTC.

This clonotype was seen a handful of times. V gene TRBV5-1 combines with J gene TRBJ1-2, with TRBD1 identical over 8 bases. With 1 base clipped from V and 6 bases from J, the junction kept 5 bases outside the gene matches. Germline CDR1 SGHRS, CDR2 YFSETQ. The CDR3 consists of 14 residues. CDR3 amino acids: CASSLRTGKDGYTF. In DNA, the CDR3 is TGCGCCAGCAGCTTGAGGACAGGGAAGGATGGCTACACCTTC.

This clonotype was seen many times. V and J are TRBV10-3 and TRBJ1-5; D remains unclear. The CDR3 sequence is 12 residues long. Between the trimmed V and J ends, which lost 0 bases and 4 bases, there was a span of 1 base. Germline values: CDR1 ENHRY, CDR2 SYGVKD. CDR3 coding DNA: TGTGCCATCAGTGAGTCAAATCAGCCCCAGCATTTT. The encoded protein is CAISESNQPQHF.

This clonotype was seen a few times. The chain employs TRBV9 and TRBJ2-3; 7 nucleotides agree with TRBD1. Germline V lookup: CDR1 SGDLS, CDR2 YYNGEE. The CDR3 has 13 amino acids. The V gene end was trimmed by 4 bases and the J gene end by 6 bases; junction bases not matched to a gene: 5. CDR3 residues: CASSSRDSDTQYF. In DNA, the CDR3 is TGTGCCAGCAGCTCCCGGGACAGTGATACGCAGTATTTT.

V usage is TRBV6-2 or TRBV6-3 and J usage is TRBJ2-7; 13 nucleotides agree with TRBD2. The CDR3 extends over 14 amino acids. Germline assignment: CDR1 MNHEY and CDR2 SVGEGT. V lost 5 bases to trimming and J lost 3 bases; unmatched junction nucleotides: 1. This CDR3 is CASSTSGRVYEQYF. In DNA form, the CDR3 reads TGTGCCAGCAGTACTAGCGGGAGGGTCTACGAGCAGTACTTC.

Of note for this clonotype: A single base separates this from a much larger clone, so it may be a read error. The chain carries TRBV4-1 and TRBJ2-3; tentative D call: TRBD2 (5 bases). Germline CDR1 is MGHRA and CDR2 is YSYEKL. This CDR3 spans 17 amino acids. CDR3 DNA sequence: TGCGCCAGCCGCCAAGTTGGCCGCGGCGGGTACACAGATACGCAGTATTTT. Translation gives CASRQVGRGGYTDTQYF.

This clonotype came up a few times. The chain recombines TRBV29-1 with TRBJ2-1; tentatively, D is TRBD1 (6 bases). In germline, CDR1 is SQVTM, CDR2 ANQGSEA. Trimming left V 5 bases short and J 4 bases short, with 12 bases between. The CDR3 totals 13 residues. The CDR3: CSVLRGFYNEQFF. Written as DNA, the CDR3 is TGCAGCGTTTTAAGGGGGTTTTACAATGAGCAGTTCTTC.

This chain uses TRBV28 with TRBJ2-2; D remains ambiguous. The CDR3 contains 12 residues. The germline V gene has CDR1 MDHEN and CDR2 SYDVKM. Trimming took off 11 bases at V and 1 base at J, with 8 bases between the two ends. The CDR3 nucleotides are TGTGCCCCCGGCCGGAACACCGGGGAGCTGTTTTTT. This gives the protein CAPGRNTGELFF.

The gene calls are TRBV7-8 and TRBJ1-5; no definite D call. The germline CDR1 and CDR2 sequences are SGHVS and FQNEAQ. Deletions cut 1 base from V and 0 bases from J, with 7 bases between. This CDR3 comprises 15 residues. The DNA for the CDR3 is TGTGCCAGCAGCTTAGTAGGGAATAGCAATCAGCCCCAGCATTTT. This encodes CASSLVGNSNQPQHF.

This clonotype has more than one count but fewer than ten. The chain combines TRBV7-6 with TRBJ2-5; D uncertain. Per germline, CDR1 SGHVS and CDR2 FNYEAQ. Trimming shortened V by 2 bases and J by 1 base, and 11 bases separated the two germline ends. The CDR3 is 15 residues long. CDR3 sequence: CASSLRARSQETQYF. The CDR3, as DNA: TGTGCCAGCAGCTTACGGGCTAGGAGCCAAGAGACCCAGTACTTC.

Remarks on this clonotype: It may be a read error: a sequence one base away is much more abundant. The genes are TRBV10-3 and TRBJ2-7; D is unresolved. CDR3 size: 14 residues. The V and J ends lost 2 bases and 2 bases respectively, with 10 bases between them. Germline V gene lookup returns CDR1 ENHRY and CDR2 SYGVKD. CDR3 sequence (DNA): TGTGCCATCAGTGAGAAGTCACAAACCTACGAGCAGTACTTC. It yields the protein CAISEKSQTYEQYF.

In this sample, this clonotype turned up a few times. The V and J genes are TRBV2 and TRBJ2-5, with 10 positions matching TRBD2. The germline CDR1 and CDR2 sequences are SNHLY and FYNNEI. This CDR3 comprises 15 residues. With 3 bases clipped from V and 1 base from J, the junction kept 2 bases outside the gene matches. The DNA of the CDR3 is TGTGCCAGCAGTGAGGGACTAGCGACCCAAGAGACCCAGTACTTC. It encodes CASSEGLATQETQYF.

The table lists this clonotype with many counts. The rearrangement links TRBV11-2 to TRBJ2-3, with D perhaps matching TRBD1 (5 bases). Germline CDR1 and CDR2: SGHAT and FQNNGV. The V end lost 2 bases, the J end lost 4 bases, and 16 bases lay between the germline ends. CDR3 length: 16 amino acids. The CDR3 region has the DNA TGTGCCAGCAGCTTATGGCAGACAGAGGTCCCAGATACGCAGTATTTT. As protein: CASSLWQTEVPDTQYF.

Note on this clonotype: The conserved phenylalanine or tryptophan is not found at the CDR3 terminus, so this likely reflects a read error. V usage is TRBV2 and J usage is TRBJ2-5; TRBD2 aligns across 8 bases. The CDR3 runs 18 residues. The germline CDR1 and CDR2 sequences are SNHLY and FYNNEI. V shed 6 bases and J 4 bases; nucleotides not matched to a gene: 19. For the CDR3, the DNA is TGTGCCAGCAGGGGACGCGAGCGGGAGAAGAGGTTAGGAGAGACCCAGTACCTC. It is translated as CASRGREREKRLGETQYL.

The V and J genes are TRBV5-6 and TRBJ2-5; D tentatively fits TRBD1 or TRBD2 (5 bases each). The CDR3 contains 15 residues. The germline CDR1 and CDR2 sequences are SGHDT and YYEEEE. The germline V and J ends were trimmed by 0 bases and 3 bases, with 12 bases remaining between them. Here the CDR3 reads CASSLVRDVEETQYF. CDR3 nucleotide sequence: TGTGCCAGCAGCTTGGTTAGGGACGTGGAAGAGACCCAGTACTTC. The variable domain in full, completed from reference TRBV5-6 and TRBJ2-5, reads DAGVTQSPTHLIKTRGQQVTLRCSPKSGHDTVSWYQQALGQGPQFIFQYYEEEERQRGNFPDRFSGHQFPNYSSELNVNALLLGDSALYLCASSLVRDVEETQYFGPGTRLLVL.

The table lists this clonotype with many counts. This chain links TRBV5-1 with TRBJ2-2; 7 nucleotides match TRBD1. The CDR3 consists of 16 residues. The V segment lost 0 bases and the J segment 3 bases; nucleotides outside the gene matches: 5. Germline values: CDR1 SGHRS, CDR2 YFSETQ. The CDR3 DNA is TGCGCCAGCAGCTTGGAGGACAGGACTCACACCGGGGAGCTGTTTTTT. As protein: CASSLEDRTHTGELFF.

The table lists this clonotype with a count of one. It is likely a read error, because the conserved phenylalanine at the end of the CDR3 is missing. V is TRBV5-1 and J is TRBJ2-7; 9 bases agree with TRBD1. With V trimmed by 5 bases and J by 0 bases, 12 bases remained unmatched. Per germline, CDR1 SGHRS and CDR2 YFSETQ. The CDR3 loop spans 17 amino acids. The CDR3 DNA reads TGCGCCAGCAGATGGACCTCCGGACAGGGGTCCTCCTACGAGCAGTACTAC. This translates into CASRWTSGQGSSYEQYY.